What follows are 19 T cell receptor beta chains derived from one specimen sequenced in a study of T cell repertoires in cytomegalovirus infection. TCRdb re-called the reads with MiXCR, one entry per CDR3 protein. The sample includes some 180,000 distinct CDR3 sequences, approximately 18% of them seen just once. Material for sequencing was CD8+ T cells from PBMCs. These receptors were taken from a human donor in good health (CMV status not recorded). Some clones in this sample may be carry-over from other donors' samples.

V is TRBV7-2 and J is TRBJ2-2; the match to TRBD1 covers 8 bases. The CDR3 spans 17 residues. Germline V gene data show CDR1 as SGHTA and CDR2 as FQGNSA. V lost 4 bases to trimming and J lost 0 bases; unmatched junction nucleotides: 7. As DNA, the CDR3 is TGTGCCAGCAGCTCCCCCCGGGACAGGCCGAACACCGGGGAGCTGTTTTTT. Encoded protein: CASSSPRDRPNTGELFF. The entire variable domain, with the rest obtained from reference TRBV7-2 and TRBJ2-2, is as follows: GAGVSQSPSNKVTEKGKDVELRCDPISGHTALYWYRQSLGQGLEFLIYFQGNSAPDKSGLPSDRFSAERTGGSVSTLTIQRTQQEDSAVYLCASSSPRDRPNTGELFFGEGSRLTVL.

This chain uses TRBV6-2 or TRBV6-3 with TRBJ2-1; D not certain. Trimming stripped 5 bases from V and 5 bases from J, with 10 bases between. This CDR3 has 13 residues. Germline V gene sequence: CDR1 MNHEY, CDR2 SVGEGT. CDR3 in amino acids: CASSATLNNEQFF. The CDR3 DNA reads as TGTGCCAGCAGTGCCACGCTAAACAATGAGCAGTTCTTC.

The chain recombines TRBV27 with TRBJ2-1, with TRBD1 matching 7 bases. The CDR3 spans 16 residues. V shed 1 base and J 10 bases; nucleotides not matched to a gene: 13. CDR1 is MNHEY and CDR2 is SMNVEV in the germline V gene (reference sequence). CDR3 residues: CASSLFIGRTTGEQFF. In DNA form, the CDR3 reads TGTGCCAGCAGTTTATTTATAGGACGGACGACAGGGGAGCAGTTCTTC.

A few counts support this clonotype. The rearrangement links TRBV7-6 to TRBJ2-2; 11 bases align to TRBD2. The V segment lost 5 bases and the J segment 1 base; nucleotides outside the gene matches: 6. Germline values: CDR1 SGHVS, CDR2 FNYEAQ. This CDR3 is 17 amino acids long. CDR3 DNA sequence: TGTGCCAGCAGCCAACCCACTAGCGGGGGGAACACCGGGGAGCTGTTTTTT. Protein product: CASSQPTSGGNTGELFF.

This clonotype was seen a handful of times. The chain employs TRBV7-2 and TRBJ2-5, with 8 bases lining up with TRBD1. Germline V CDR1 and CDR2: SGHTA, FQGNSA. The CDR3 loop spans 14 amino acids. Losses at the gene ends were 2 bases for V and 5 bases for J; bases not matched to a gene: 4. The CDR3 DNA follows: TGTGCCAGCAGCTTAAACAGGGGGTCGGAGACCCAGTACTTC. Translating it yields CASSLNRGSETQYF.

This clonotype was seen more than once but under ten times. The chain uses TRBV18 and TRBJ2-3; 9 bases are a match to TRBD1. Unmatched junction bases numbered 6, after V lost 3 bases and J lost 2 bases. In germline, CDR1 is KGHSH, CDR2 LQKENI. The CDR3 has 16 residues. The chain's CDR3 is CASSPFTGGNTDTQYF. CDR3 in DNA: TGTGCCAGCTCACCTTTTACAGGGGGCAACACAGATACGCAGTATTTT. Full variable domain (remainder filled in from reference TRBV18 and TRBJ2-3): NAGVMQNPRHLVRRRGQEARLRCSPMKGHSHVYWYRQLPEEGLKFMVYLQKENIIDESGMPKERFSAEFPKEGPSILRIQQVVRGDSAAYFCASSPFTGGNTDTQYFGPGTRLTVL.

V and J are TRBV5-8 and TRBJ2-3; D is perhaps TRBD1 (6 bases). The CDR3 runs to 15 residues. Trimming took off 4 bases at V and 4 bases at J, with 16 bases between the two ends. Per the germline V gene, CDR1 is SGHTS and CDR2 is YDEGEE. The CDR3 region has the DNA TGTGCCAGCAGCCGAACCGGACAGTGGGCAGATACGCAGTATTTT. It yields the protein CASSRTGQWADTQYF. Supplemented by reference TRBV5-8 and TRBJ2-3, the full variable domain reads EAGVTQSPTHLIKTRGQQATLRCSPISGHTSVYWYQQALGLGLQFLLWYDEGEERNRGNFPPRFSGRQFPNYSSELNVNALELEDSALYLCASSRTGQWADTQYFGPGTRLTVL.

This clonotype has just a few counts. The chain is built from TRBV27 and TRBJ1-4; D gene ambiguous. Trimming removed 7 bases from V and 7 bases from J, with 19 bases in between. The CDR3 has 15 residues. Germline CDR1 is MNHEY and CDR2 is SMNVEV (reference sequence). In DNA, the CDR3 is TGTGCCAGCATGAGAGGATTCAGCGTCAGTGAAAAACTGTTTTTT. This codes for CASMRGFSVSEKLFF.

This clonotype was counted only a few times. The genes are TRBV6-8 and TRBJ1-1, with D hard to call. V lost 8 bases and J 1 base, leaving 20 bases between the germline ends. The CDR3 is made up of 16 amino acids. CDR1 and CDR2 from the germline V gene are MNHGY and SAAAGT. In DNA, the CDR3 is TGTGCCAGCTATTTCTGCTATTTGGAAGGGAACACTGAAGCTTTCTTT. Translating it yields CASYFCYLEGNTEAFF.

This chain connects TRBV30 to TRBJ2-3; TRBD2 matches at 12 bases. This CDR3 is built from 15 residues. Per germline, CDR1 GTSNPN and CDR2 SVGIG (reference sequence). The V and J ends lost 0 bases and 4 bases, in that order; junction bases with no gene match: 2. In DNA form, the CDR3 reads TGTGCCTGGAGTGTGGGACTAGCGGGCGCAGATACGCAGTATTTT. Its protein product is CAWSVGLAGADTQYF.

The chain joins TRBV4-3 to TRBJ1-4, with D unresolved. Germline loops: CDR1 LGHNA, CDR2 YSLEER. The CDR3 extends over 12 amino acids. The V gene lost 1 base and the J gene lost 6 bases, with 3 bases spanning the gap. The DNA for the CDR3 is TGCGCCAGCAGCCAAGGGGATGAAAAACTGTTTTTT. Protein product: CASSQGDEKLFF.

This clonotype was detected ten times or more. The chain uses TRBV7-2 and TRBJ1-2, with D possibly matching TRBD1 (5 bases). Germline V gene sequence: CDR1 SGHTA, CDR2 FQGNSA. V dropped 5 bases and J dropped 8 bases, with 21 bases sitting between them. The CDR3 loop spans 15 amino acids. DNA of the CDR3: TGTGCCAGCAGCCTCGTAGGGGCGCCCCTAGGGGGCTACACCTTC. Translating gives CASSLVGAPLGGYTF.

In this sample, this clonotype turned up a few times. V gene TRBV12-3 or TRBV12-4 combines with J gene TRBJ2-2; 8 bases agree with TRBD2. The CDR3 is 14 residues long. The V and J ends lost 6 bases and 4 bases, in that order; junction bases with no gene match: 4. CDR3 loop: CASRFGGATGELFF. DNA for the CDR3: TGTGCCAGCAGGTTCGGGGGGGCCACCGGGGAGCTGTTTTTT.

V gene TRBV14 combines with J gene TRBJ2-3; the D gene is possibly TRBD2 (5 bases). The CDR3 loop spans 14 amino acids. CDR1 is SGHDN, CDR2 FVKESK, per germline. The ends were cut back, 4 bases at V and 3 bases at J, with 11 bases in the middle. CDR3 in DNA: TGTGCCAGCAGCCCGGGGAGTTTAACAGATACGCAGTATTTT. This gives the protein CASSPGSLTDTQYF.

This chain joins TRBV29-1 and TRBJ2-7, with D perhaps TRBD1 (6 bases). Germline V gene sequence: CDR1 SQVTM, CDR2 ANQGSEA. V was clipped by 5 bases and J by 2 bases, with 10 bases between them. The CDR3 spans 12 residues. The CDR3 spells CSVFSGAYEQYF. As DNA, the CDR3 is TGCAGCGTTTTCTCAGGGGCCTACGAGCAGTACTTC.

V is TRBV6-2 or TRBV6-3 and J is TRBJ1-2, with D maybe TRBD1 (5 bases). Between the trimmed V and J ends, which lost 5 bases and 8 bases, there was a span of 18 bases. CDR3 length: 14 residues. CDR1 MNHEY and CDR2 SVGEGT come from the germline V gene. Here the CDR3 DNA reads TGTGCCAGCAGTCCCCGGGCAGGGCTCCGCGGCTACACCTTC. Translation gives CASSPRAGLRGYTF.

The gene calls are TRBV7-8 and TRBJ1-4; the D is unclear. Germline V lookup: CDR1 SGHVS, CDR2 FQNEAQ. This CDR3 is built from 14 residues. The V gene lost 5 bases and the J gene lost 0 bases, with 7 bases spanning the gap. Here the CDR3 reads CASSIRSTNEKLFF. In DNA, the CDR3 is TGTGCCAGCAGCATCAGGTCAACTAATGAAAAACTGTTTTTT.

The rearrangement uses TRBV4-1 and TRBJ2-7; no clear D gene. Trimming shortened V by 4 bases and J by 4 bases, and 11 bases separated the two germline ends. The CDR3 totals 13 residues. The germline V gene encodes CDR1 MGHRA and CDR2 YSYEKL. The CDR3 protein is CASSRADGYEQYF. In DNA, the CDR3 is TGCGCCAGCAGCCGGGCCGACGGTTACGAGCAGTACTTC.

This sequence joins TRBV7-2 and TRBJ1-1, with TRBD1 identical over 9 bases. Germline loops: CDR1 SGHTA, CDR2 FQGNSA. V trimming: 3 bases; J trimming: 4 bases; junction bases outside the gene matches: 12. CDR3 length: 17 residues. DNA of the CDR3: TGTGCCAGCAGCTTTCCAACCGGGACAGGGAGGAGCACTGAAGCTTTCTTT. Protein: CASSFPTGTGRSTEAFF.